A single TCR beta chain is shown here with its context. Trimming at V came to 5 bases and at J to 2 bases, leaving 16 bases not matched to a gene. Germline V gene lookup returns CDR1 LNHDA and CDR2 SQIVND (reference sequence). The CDR3 sequence is 19 residues long. The sample originates from a study of shared T cell receptors in the human thymus. The protocol was immunoSEQ multiplex PCR, while the TCRdb copy is restricted to in-frame clones and leaves out a portion. Seen here are hundreds of thousands of clones, 88% observed once, and the top ten hold 0.0095% to 0.011%. The same sample was also used in a study of human thymus T cells. As that report states: Donation came from healthy Finnish infants having corrective surgery for congenital heart defects. Corrective cardiac operations yielded the resected thymus tissue. The authors found apparently biased V and J gene usage in thymic and blood repertoires. Unrelated individuals had highly overlapping thymic repertoires, as reported in related research.

V is TRBV19 and J is TRBJ2-7; 12 nucleotides match TRBD2. The specimen sequenced was thymocytes. The TCR sequence derives from a boy in the first two years of life with a congenital heart defect. CDR3 nucleotide sequence: TGTGCCAGTAGTCATCGGGGTTACCGCGGACTAGCGGGGCCCTACGAGCAGTACTTC. It codes for CASSHRGYRGLAGPYEQYF.